Listed here is a single T cell receptor beta chain. As yet, its antigen is unknown. Per germline, CDR1 KGHSH and CDR2 LQKENI. The V gene lost 4 bases and the J gene lost 2 bases, with 12 bases spanning the gap. This CDR3 comprises 15 residues. This entry comes from a study of blood T cells in healthy people across ages. Findings of the study overall: Leaving the PBMCs unsorted stopped any conclusive comparison of naive versus antigen-experienced cells.

Together with a sample-barcoded 5' primer, a J-beta primer mix was included in a second PCR lasting about 6 to 11 cycles. TCRdb processed the 5' RACE reads anew with MiXCR; each CDR3 protein has one entry. The repertoire consists of over 500,000 distinct CDR3 sequences, with 27% occurring once and the leading ten covering over 3.5%. Total RNA extraction produced at least 5 micrograms (per sample) for the study. These records were also assigned to another study, of T cells of mothers and their children.

This chain joins TRBV18 and TRBJ1-3; D not certain. The receptor's source is a boy aged 2 to 10 in good health. Input material: blood. The CDR3 coding sequence is TGTGCCAGCTCACAGAACGAAGGGCCTGGAAACACCATATATTTT. Protein: CASSQNEGPGNTIYF. The whole variable domain, filled in from reference TRBV18 and TRBJ1-3, reads NAGVMQNPRHLVRRRGQEARLRCSPMKGHSHVYWYRQLPEEGLKFMVYLQKENIIDESGMPKERFSAEFPKEGPSILRIQQVVRGDSAAYFCASSQNEGPGNTIYFGEGSWLTVV.